This T cell receptor beta chain was captured in a study of blood T cell repertoires in COVID-19. About the study: Whether acute or convalescent, the COVID-19 samples came from the United States, Italy and Spain. From T cells, B-cell-depleted T cells, or PBMCs came the material, which was cDNA or gDNA.

Followed over time, Seattle patients had been enrolled while infection was active. V shed 1 base and J 6 bases; nucleotides not matched to a gene: 9. Germline loops: CDR1 SEHNR, CDR2 FQNEAQ (reference sequence). The CDR3 is 16 amino acids. In the original processing: Quantification of nucleated cells was approximated via reference gene primer amplification. This table comes from immunoSEQ multiplex PCR, and its TCRdb copy is limited to in-frame clones, with some not included. The D gene and trimming were derived from the DNA, and the V and J assignments and clone size from that table. The sample carries 250,000 to 350,000 clones, just under 90% recorded once.

The chain joins TRBV7-9 to TRBJ2-5, with TRBD1 matching 9 bases. This TCR was recovered from a woman aged 50 to 65 with COVID-19, enrolled during active disease. Sequencing used peripheral blood. In DNA, the CDR3 is TGTGCCAGCAGCTTAGGCCTTCAGGACAGGGGACAGACCCAGTACTTC. Translation: CASSLGLQDRGQTQYF. The full variable domain, in which reference TRBV7-9 and TRBJ2-5 provide the parts outside the CDR3, is DTGVSQNPRHKITKRGQNVTFRCDPISEHNRLYWYRQTLGQGPEFLTYFQNEAQLEKSRLLSDRFSAERPKGSFSTLEIQRTEQGDSAMYLCASSLGLQDRGQTQYFGPGTRLLVL.